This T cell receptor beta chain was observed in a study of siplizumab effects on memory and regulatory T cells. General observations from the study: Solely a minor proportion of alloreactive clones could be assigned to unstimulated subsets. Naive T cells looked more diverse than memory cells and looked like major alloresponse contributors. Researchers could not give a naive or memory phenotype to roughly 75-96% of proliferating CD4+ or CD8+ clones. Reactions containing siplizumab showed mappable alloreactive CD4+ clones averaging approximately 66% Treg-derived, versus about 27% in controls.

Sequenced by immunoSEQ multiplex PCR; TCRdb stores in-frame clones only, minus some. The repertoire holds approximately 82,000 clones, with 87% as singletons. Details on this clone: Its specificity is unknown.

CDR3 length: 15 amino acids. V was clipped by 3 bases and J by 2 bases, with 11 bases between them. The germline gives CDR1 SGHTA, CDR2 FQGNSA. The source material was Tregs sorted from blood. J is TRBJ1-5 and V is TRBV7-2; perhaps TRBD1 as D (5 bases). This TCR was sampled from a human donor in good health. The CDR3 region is CASSFGQGRNQPQHF. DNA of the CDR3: TGTGCCAGCAGCTTTGGGCAGGGCCGCAATCAGCCCCAGCATTTT.